The clone carrying this T cell receptor beta chain has a single count. Its antigen is not identified. The data stem from a study of T-cell memory formation after mild COVID-19. The CDR3 contains 14 residues. V gave up 0 bases and J gave up 4 bases, with 8 bases separating them. After 5'RACE with constant-segment primers, TCR alpha and TCR beta cDNA libraries carrying sample barcodes and UMIs were obtained. TCRdb analysed the 5' RACE reads with MiXCR anew, one entry per CDR3 protein. The sample gives about 320,000 distinct CDR3 sequences, 14% of which show up once; roughly 21% is in the top ten. Study results and limitations: Day 15 to 85 contracting clones showed balanced CD4/CD8; day 15 to 37 expanders favored CD4+.

The rearrangement uses TRBV5-3 and TRBJ2-1; D unclear. TRBV5-3 belongs to the ORF category, with a function that is uncertain. Sequencing input: PBMCs or a T cell subset sorted from them (not recorded which). This receptor was identified in a man between 18 and 35 years old who had mild COVID-19 (a few samples of this study predate the infection). Cell type and time point are not known. CDR3: CARSLEVSYNEQFF. The CDR3 DNA follows: TGTGCCAGAAGCTTGGAAGTTTCTTACAATGAGCAGTTCTTC.